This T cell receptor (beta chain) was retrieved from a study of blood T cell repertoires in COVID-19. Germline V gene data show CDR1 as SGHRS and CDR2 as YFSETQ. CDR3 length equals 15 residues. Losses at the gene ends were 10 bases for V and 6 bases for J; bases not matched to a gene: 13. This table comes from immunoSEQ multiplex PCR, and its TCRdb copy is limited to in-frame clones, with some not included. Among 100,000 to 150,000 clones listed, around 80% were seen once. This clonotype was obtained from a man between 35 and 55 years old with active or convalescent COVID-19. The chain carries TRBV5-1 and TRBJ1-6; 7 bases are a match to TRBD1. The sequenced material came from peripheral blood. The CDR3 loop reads CASNDPGQLNSPLHF. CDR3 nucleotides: TGCGCCTCAAATGATCCGGGACAGCTTAATTCACCCCTCCACTTT.